This is a list of T cell receptor beta chains from one sample in a study of Ad26.COV2.S vaccination and SARS-CoV-2 variants. Only in-frame clones appear in the TCRdb table, and some are missing; sequencing was by immunoSEQ multiplex PCR. The sample has about 680,000 clones; around 90% are singletons. Sequencing was performed on peripheral blood, taken in a trial of Ad26.COV2.S vaccine versus placebo. These receptors all stem from a person between 18 and 59 years old who received the Ad26.COV2.S COVID-19 vaccine or a placebo. Both conserved end residues are part of each CDR3. The D gene is left open where the match is weak. Clone sizes are given selectively: once, few, many, or a class where the clone is expanded.

D: NA; size: NA; V: TRBV30; J: TRBJ1-3; DNA: TGTGCCTGGAGTGGACTAGTCTACACCATATATTTT; CDR3: CAWSGLVYTIYF
D: NA; size: once; V: TRBV24-1; J: TRBJ2-5; DNA: TGTGCCACCAGTGCGAGTGTTCCGTCGGGGACCCAGTACTTC; CDR3: CATSASVPSGTQYF
D: NA; size: NA; V: TRBV7-9; J: TRBJ1-1; DNA: TGTGCCAGCAGCTTAGGGGCAGGGAGGACTGAAGCTTTCTTT; CDR3: CASSLGAGRTEAFF
D: NA; size: NA; V: TRBV18; J: TRBJ1-1; DNA: TGTGCCAGCTCACCTAATCTTTCAGGATCCACTGAAGCTTTCTTT; CDR3: CASSPNLSGSTEAFF
D: TRBD1; size: NA; V: TRBV6-6; J: TRBJ1-1; DNA: TGTGCCAGCAGCCGACAGGGGAGGAACACTGAAGCTTTCTTT; CDR3: CASSRQGRNTEAFF
D: TRBD2; size: NA; V: TRBV30; J: TRBJ2-3; DNA: TGTGCCTGGAGTCGGGGACTAGCGCCTGCTTTGGATACGCAGTATTTT; CDR3: CAWSRGLAPALDTQYF
D: NA; size: NA; V: TRBV9; J: TRBJ1-2; DNA: TGTGCCAGCAGCGTAGGAACAGTTCCCTATGGCTACACCTTC; CDR3: CASSVGTVPYGYTF
D: NA; size: NA; V: TRBV4-2; J: TRBJ2-5; DNA: TGTGCCAGCAGCCCTAATACCCGAGAGACCCAGTACTTC; CDR3: CASSPNTRETQYF
D: NA; size: NA; V: TRBV5-1; J: TRBJ2-3; DNA: TGCGCCAGCAGCTTAGGAGGGACAGATACGCAGTATTTT; CDR3: CASSLGGTDTQYF
D: NA; size: NA; V: TRBV11-3; J: TRBJ1-1; DNA: TGTGCCAGCAGCTTAGGGGTTGTCGGTGAAGCTTTCTTT; CDR3: CASSLGVVGEAFF
D: NA; size: NA; V: TRBV10-3; J: TRBJ1-1; DNA: TGTGCCATCAGAAGCCAACAAGGGTGGACTGAAGCTTTCTTT; CDR3: CAIRSQQGWTEAFF
D: NA; size: NA; V: TRBV3-1/TRBV3-2; J: TRBJ2-1; DNA: TGTGCCAGCAGCGAGACCCGTACCACCTACAATGAGCAGTTCTTC; CDR3: CASSETRTTYNEQFF
D: NA; size: NA; V: TRBV11-1; J: TRBJ2-5; DNA: TGTGCCAGCACGCCGATGGGGACAACCCTAGGGACCCAGTACTTC; CDR3: CASTPMGTTLGTQYF
D: NA; size: once; V: TRBV3-1/TRBV3-2; J: TRBJ2-2; DNA: TGTGCCAGCAGCCAAGCTGGGGGGGCCACCGGGGAGCTGTTTTTT; CDR3: CASSQAGGATGELFF
D: TRBD2; size: NA; V: TRBV7-9; J: TRBJ2-3; DNA: TGTGCCAGCCGGAGCGGGATGGGTACGCAGTATTTT; CDR3: CASRSGMGTQYF
D: NA; size: NA; V: TRBV12-3/TRBV12-4; J: TRBJ1-1; DNA: TGTGCCAGTTCCCCTTGGGTTAACACTGAAGCTTTCTTT; CDR3: CASSPWVNTEAFF
D: NA; size: NA; V: TRBV18; J: TRBJ1-1; DNA: TGTGCCAGCTCACCACAGGATCTAGGGAACACTGAAGCTTTCTTT; CDR3: CASSPQDLGNTEAFF
D: TRBD1; size: NA; V: TRBV18; J: TRBJ1-6; DNA: TGTGCCAGCTCACCCTCAGAGGGGGCTGTGGCACCCCTCCACTTT; CDR3: CASSPSEGAVAPLHF
D: TRBD1; size: once; V: TRBV11-2; J: TRBJ2-7; DNA: TGTGCCAGCAGCTTAGGTGGGACAGGGGTGGAGGAGCAGTACTTC; CDR3: CASSLGGTGVEEQYF
D: TRBD1; size: once; V: TRBV29-1; J: TRBJ2-6; DNA: TGCAGCGTTATGGGACAGTTTGCTGGGGCCAACGTCCTGACTTTC; CDR3: CSVMGQFAGANVLTF
D: NA; size: NA; V: TRBV24-1; J: TRBJ1-4; DNA: TGTGCCACCAGTGACACTAATGAAAAACTGTTTTTT; CDR3: CATSDTNEKLFF
D: NA; size: NA; V: TRBV21-1; J: TRBJ2-2; DNA: TGTGCCAGCAGCAAAAGGGACGGACAGAGGGTCGGGGAGCTGTTTTTT; CDR3: CASSKRDGQRVGELFF
D: TRBD2; size: NA; V: TRBV18; J: TRBJ2-1; DNA: TGTGCCAGCTCCGGGACTAGCGGGGGCCAGAGCTCCTACAATGAGCAGTTCTTC; CDR3: CASSGTSGGQSSYNEQFF
D: TRBD1; size: NA; V: TRBV19; J: TRBJ1-1; DNA: TGTGCCAGTACCACCCCCCGGGGACAGTCCATAACGAGGGCTGAAGCTTTCTTT; CDR3: CASTTPRGQSITRAEAFF
D: TRBD2; size: NA; V: TRBV29-1; J: TRBJ2-3; DNA: TGCAGCGCTGGACTAGGCACTACAGATACGCAGTATTTT; CDR3: CSAGLGTTDTQYF
D: TRBD1; size: NA; V: TRBV19; J: TRBJ1-5; DNA: TGTGCCAGTAGTACCGGGACAGGGAACAATCAGCCCCAGCATTTT; CDR3: CASSTGTGNNQPQHF
D: TRBD2; size: NA; V: TRBV5-4; J: TRBJ2-3; DNA: TGTGCCAGCAGCTTCCCCCTGGGCCGGGGGGGCAAAGATACGCAGTATTTT; CDR3: CASSFPLGRGGKDTQYF
D: NA; size: once; V: TRBV7-3; J: TRBJ1-1; DNA: TGTGCCAGCAGCTTTACAGGGTTTGAAGCTTTCTTT; CDR3: CASSFTGFEAFF
D: NA; size: NA; V: TRBV27; J: TRBJ2-1; DNA: TGTGCCAGCAACAGATATGGAGATTACAATGAGCAGTTCTTC; CDR3: CASNRYGDYNEQFF
D: NA; size: NA; V: TRBV5-4; J: TRBJ1-2; DNA: TGTGCCAGCAGCTTGGACGCCCCGGGGGGCTGGTATGGCTACACCTTC; CDR3: CASSLDAPGGWYGYTF
D: NA; size: NA; V: TRBV30; J: TRBJ2-2; DNA: TGTGCCTGGATAGGGTTGAGAGTCGCTAACACCGGGGAGCTGTTTTTT; CDR3: CAWIGLRVANTGELFF
D: TRBD2; size: NA; V: TRBV4-3; J: TRBJ2-5; DNA: TGCGCCAGCAGCCAAGAATTAGCGGGGCTGGAAGAGACCCAGTACTTC; CDR3: CASSQELAGLEETQYF
D: TRBD2; size: NA; V: TRBV4-2; J: TRBJ2-5; DNA: TGTGCCAGCAGCCAAGAAGTAACTAGCGGGAAATTAGAAGAGACCCAGTACTTC; CDR3: CASSQEVTSGKLEETQYF
D: NA; size: NA; V: TRBV7-9; J: TRBJ1-5; DNA: TGTGCCAGCAGCTTAGGACCCGGGAGCAATCAGCCCCAGCATTTT; CDR3: CASSLGPGSNQPQHF
D: NA; size: NA; V: TRBV7-2; J: TRBJ2-7; DNA: TGTGCCAGCAGCCCATCTGGCTACCGTCCCGACGAGCAGTACTTC; CDR3: CASSPSGYRPDEQYF
D: TRBD2; size: NA; V: TRBV19; J: TRBJ2-1; DNA: TGTGCCAGTAGTATAGCCTGGGGCGGGGGTAATGAGCAGTTCTTC; CDR3: CASSIAWGGGNEQFF
D: NA; size: NA; V: TRBV29-1; J: TRBJ1-1; DNA: TGCAGCGTTGGTGGCGGGGAAGGGAACACTGAAGCTTTCTTT; CDR3: CSVGGGEGNTEAFF
D: TRBD1; size: NA; V: TRBV2; J: TRBJ2-4; DNA: TGTGCCAGCAGGACAGGGATAGCCAAAAACATTCAGTACTTC; CDR3: CASRTGIAKNIQYF
D: TRBD2; size: NA; V: TRBV30; J: TRBJ2-2; DNA: TGTGCCTGGGGACTAGCGGGAGGGCTTACCGGGGAGCTGTTTTTT; CDR3: CAWGLAGGLTGELFF
D: NA; size: NA; V: TRBV6-2/TRBV6-3; J: TRBJ1-5; DNA: TGTGCCAGCAGTTACTCAAGTCAGCCCCAGCATTTT; CDR3: CASSYSSQPQHF
D: NA; size: NA; V: TRBV30; J: TRBJ1-4; DNA: TGTGCCTGGAGTTTAGTCCGGGGTGAAAAACTGTTTTTT; CDR3: CAWSLVRGEKLFF
D: TRBD1; size: NA; V: TRBV11-2; J: TRBJ1-5; DNA: TGTGCCAGCAGCCTAGACAGGGGGGTACAGCCCCAGCATTTT; CDR3: CASSLDRGVQPQHF
D: NA; size: NA; V: TRBV5-1; J: TRBJ2-7; DNA: TGCGCCAGCAGCTTGGGAGACACGACCTACGAGCAGTACTTC; CDR3: CASSLGDTTYEQYF